The 21 T cell receptor beta chains below all came from one sample that was sequenced in a study of T cells after somatic rescue of genetic block. Data came from immunoSEQ multiplex PCR; TCRdb stores just in-frame clones and leaves some out. The data contain around 7,000 clones, approximately 82% of them seen just once; the ten biggest clones take up 25% to 30%. The sequencing sample was made of peripheral blood mononuclear cells (PBMCs). All receptors come from a boy between 10 and 17 years old.

This rearrangement joins TRBV2 to TRBJ1-4; the D gene is possibly TRBD1 (6 bases). Germline assignment: CDR1 SNHLY and CDR2 FYNNEI. This CDR3 region has 14 residues. The V end was cut by 6 bases, the J end by 5 bases, with 13 bases between. The CDR3 spells CASRGGTGNEKLFF. CDR3 in DNA: TGTGCCAGCAGGGGGGGCACGGGGAATGAAAAACTGTTTTTT.

V usage is TRBV4-3 and J usage is TRBJ2-7, with TRBD2 identical over 14 bases. Trimming cost V 1 base and J 4 bases; bases outside gene matches: 6. Germline loops: CDR1 LGHNA, CDR2 YSLEER. The CDR3 contains 17 residues. As DNA, the CDR3 is TGCGCCAGCAGCCAAGGACCGGGACTAGCGGGAGTGTACGAGCAGTACTTC. Translating it yields CASSQGPGLAGVYEQYF.

The rearrangement uses TRBV11-2 and TRBJ2-1, with TRBD2 as a possible D gene (5 bases). Per the germline V gene, CDR1 is SGHAT and CDR2 is FQNNGV. V was cut by 5 bases and J by 0 bases, with 14 bases left in between. CDR3 length: 16 residues. The CDR3 loop reads CASSHEGRSSYNEQFF. CDR3 nucleotides: TGTGCCAGCAGCCACGAGGGCAGGAGCTCCTACAATGAGCAGTTCTTC. The whole variable domain, filled in from reference TRBV11-2 and TRBJ2-1, reads EAGVAQSPRYKIIEKRQSVAFWCNPISGHATLYWYQQILGQGPKLLIQFQNNGVVDDSQLPKDRFSAERLKGVDSTLKIQPAKLEDSAVYLCASSHEGRSSYNEQFFGPGTRLTVL.

The chain recombines TRBV28 with TRBJ2-7, with TRBD2 matching 8 bases. V dropped 6 bases and J dropped 1; count of bases not matched to a gene: 2. The CDR3 has 13 residues. The V gene's germline CDR1 is MDHEN and CDR2 SYDVKM. The CDR3 spells CASRTSVSYEQYF. CDR3 DNA: TGTGCCAGCAGGACTAGCGTTTCCTACGAGCAGTACTTC.

This chain connects TRBV7-2 to TRBJ1-6; TRBD1 matches 9 bases. V trimming: 2 bases; J trimming: 7 bases; junction bases outside the gene matches: 3. Germline values: CDR1 SGHTA, CDR2 FQGNSA. CDR3 length: 15 amino acids. The CDR3 sequence is CASSLSGQGNSPLHF. The CDR3 DNA reads TGTGCCAGCAGCTTATCGGGACAGGGAAATTCACCCCTCCACTTT.

J is TRBJ2-7 and V is TRBV4-2; D uncertain. Germline CDR1 and CDR2: LGHNA and YNFKEQ. The CDR3 totals 17 residues. Trimming removed 0 bases at V and 3 bases at J, with 18 bases between. CDR3 bases: TGTGCCAGCAGCCAAGAAGTTCCGTGGGGAAGTGACTACGAGCAGTACTTC. Protein product: CASSQEVPWGSDYEQYF.

This chain links TRBV10-3 with TRBJ2-7; D ambiguous. Trimming removed 0 bases from V and 2 bases from J, with 8 bases in between. The CDR3 extends over 14 amino acids. In germline, CDR1 is ENHRY, CDR2 SYGVKD. CDR3 bases: TGTGCCATCAGTGAGTCGGCAGGTCCCTACGAGCAGTACTTC. It encodes CAISESAGPYEQYF.

This chain uses TRBV4-2 with TRBJ1-2; 7 bases are shared with TRBD1. The CDR3 has 15 amino acids. Looked up from germline, CDR1 is LGHNA and CDR2 is YNFKEQ. V shed 4 bases, J shed 3 bases, and the junction held 8 bases outside the gene matches. The CDR3 protein is CASSPQDRADYGYTF. In nucleotides, the CDR3 is TGTGCCAGCAGCCCCCAAGACAGGGCTGACTATGGCTACACCTTC.

The chain joins TRBV5-1 to TRBJ1-1; D might be TRBD1 (5 bases). The CDR3 has 13 residues. The germline gives CDR1 SGHRS, CDR2 YFSETQ. Deletions cut 0 bases from V and 5 bases from J, with 8 bases between. The CDR3 region has the DNA TGCGCCAGCAGCTTGGAGGGGTGGACTGAAGCTTTCTTT. Amino acid sequence: CASSLEGWTEAFF.

The V call is TRBV2, the J call TRBJ1-5, with D perhaps matching TRBD1 (5 bases). The CDR3 contains 16 residues. Trimming shortened V by 7 bases and J by 7 bases, and 23 bases separated the two germline ends. CDR1 is SNHLY and CDR2 is FYNNEI in the germline V gene. The CDR3 spells CASNRGLRSTGQPQHF. CDR3 bases: TGTGCCAGCAATAGGGGACTGAGGTCGACGGGACAGCCCCAGCATTTT.

V gene TRBV4-3 combines with J gene TRBJ2-7; 8 bases align to TRBD1. This CDR3 is built from 14 residues. In germline, CDR1 is LGHNA, CDR2 YSLEER. J gave up 0 bases and V 5 bases, and 3 bases lay outside the gene matches. The CDR3 DNA sequence: TGCGCCAGCAGCTCCGGACAGGGCTCCTACGAGCAGTACTTC. It yields the protein CASSSGQGSYEQYF.

The rearrangement joins TRBV6-1 to TRBJ2-7; 9 bases match TRBD2. The CDR3 spans 13 residues. Germline CDR1 and CDR2: MNHNS and SASEGT. V dropped 8 bases and J dropped 3; count of bases not matched to a gene: 5. CDR3 in amino acids: CASSLAGIYEQYF. Written as DNA, the CDR3 is TGTGCCAGCTCTCTAGCGGGGATCTACGAGCAGTACTTC.

The rearrangement joins TRBV5-1 to TRBJ1-5, with D perhaps TRBD1 (6 bases). The CDR3 extends over 15 amino acids. The germline V gene encodes CDR1 SGHRS and CDR2 YFSETQ. The germline V and J ends were trimmed by 0 bases and 7 bases, with 14 bases remaining between them. CDR3 residues: CASSLDGGLEQPQHF. CDR3 DNA: TGCGCCAGCAGCTTGGACGGGGGGCTAGAGCAGCCCCAGCATTTT.

This chain connects TRBV27 to TRBJ2-7, with D possibly matching TRBD1 (5 bases). The V and J ends lost 0 bases and 4 bases respectively, with 10 bases between them. This CDR3 is built from 14 residues. Germline assignment: CDR1 MNHEY and CDR2 SMNVEV (reference sequence). The CDR3 nucleotides read TGTGCCAGCAGTTTATCGACAGCCGCATACGAGCAGTACTTC. This encodes CASSLSTAAYEQYF.

This rearrangement joins TRBV27 to TRBJ2-5; a weak D match, TRBD2 (5 bases). The CDR3 length is 13 residues. The V gene lost 5 bases and the J gene lost 5 bases, with 12 bases spanning the gap. Germline V CDR1 and CDR2: MNHEY, SMNVEV (reference sequence). The CDR3 nucleotides are TGTGCCAGCAGTCCGAGCGGAACGGAGACCCAGTACTTC. Protein product: CASSPSGTETQYF.

The chain is built from TRBV5-4 and TRBJ1-2, with D unclear. The germline CDR1 and CDR2 sequences are SGHNT and YYREEE (reference sequence). The CDR3 has 13 amino acids. The V end lost 10 bases, the J end lost 2 bases, and 15 bases lay between the germline ends. The CDR3: CAATDGLNYGYTF. The CDR3 nucleotides are TGTGCCGCGACGGACGGCCTGAACTATGGCTACACCTTC.

The V gene is TRBV11-3, the J gene TRBJ2-7; D is possibly TRBD1 or TRBD2 (5 bases each). Trimming stripped 1 base from V and 6 bases from J, with 16 bases between. Germline V gives CDR1 SGHNT, CDR2 YENEEA. This CDR3 is 15 amino acids long. The CDR3 sequence: CASSLGGIDGSEQYF. CDR3 nucleotides: TGTGCCAGCAGCTTAGGGGGGATAGACGGGTCCGAGCAGTACTTC.

V and J are TRBV11-1 and TRBJ1-2, with D tentatively TRBD1 (6 bases). Looked up from germline, CDR1 is SGHAT and CDR2 is FQDESV (reference sequence). The CDR3 is made up of 15 amino acids. V lost 5 bases and J 0 bases, leaving 13 bases between the germline ends. The CDR3 nucleotides read TGTGCCAGCAGCCCGTACAGGGAGGCTAACTATGGCTACACCTTC. It is translated as CASSPYREANYGYTF. Combining the CDR3 with reference TRBV11-1 and TRBJ1-2 gives the whole variable domain EAEVAQSPRYKITEKSQAVAFWCDPISGHATLYWYRQILGQGPELLVQFQDESVVDDSQLPKDRFSAERLKGVDSTLKIQPAELGDSAMYLCASSPYREANYGYTFGSGTRLTVV.

The table lists this clone with a count of one. V and J are TRBV9 and TRBJ2-5; maybe TRBD2 (6 bases). CDR1 and CDR2 (germline): SGDLS, YYNGEE. The CDR3 length is 18 residues. V lost 3 bases and J lost 4, with 25 bases in between. The CDR3 protein is CASSGTRGFSGGVETQYF. In DNA form, the CDR3 reads TGTGCCAGCAGCGGAACAAGAGGTTTTAGCGGAGGGGTAGAGACCCAGTACTTC.

The rearrangement uses TRBV7-2 and TRBJ1-2; D call uncertain. V was shortened by 5 bases and J by 3 bases, with 4 bases between the two germline ends. Per germline, CDR1 SGHTA and CDR2 FQGNSA. The CDR3 runs 11 residues. This CDR3 is CASSRDYGYTF. CDR3 nucleotide sequence: TGTGCCAGCAGCCGCGACTATGGCTACACCTTC.

This clone was observed a single time. The chain uses TRBV25-1 and TRBJ1-1; D is perhaps TRBD1 (5 bases). V was cut by 4 bases and J by 2 bases, with 17 bases left in between. CDR3 size: 16 residues. In germline, CDR1 is MGHDK, CDR2 SYGVNS. As DNA, the CDR3 is TGTGCCAGCAGTGGGGTTCCAGGGATGGTTAACACTGAAGCTTTCTTT. It encodes CASSGVPGMVNTEAFF.